One and the same sample provided the 30 T cell receptor beta chains below, sequenced in a study of metastatic and nonmetastatic thyroid tumors. All patients were untreated before thyroid surgery. Via MiXCR, TCRdb re-called the PCR reads. The table lists some 41,000 clones, approximately 28% of them singletons. The source material was blood. Receptors originate from a male donor with papillary thyroid cancer or a benign thyroid nodule (not recorded which). Some clones in this sample may be carry-over from other donors' samples.

The chain carries TRBV4-3 and TRBJ1-3; 7 nucleotides agree with TRBD1. The ends lost 4 bases at V and 0 bases at J; junction bases unmatched: 3. Per the germline V gene, CDR1 is LGHNA and CDR2 is YSLEER. The CDR3 has 15 residues. CDR3 sequence (DNA): TGCGCCAGCAGCCTACAGGGGAGCTCTGGAAACACCATATATTTT. It yields the protein CASSLQGSSGNTIYF.

This clone was observed a handful of times. V is TRBV28 and J is TRBJ2-5; the match to TRBD1 covers 9 bases. Germline V gives CDR1 MDHEN, CDR2 SYDVKM. V lost 5 bases and J lost 10; bases outside the gene matches: 14. This CDR3 has 15 amino acids. The CDR3 sequence: CASSESGQGGRDQYF. The CDR3 bases are TGTGCCAGCAGTGAGTCGGGACAGGGAGGAAGGGACCAGTACTTC.

Points on this clone: The junction does not match germline at one end; this may be a read error. The genes are TRBV5-1 and TRBJ2-3, with D perhaps matching TRBD1 (7 bases). This CDR3 comprises 15 residues. Germline V lookup: CDR1 SGHRS, CDR2 YFSETQ. CDR3 sequence: CASILSQGGVDTQYF. As DNA, the CDR3 is TGCGCCAGCATCTTGTCCCAGGGGGGAGTAGATACGCAGTATTTT.

The chain combines TRBV5-1 with TRBJ2-1, with 10 nucleotides matching TRBD1. V trimming: 1 base; J trimming: 8 bases; junction bases outside the gene matches: 9. The CDR3 sequence is 16 residues long. Germline V gives CDR1 SGHRS, CDR2 YFSETQ. The CDR3 DNA sequence: TGCGCCAGCAGCTTGCTTTCCGGGACAGGGGAGTATGAGCAGTTCTTC. Translated: CASSLLSGTGEYEQFF.

The CDR3 reads CASSFYRGTNEQFF. CDR3 DNA: TGTGCCAGCAGCTTCTACAGGGGGACGAATGAGCAGTTCTTC. The rearrangement joins TRBV28 to TRBJ2-1, with 8 positions matching TRBD1. Germline V gene lookup returns CDR1 MDHEN and CDR2 SYDVKM. J gave up 7 bases and V 6 bases, and 8 bases lay outside the gene matches. This CDR3 is built from 14 residues.

This clone came up once. V usage is TRBV20-1 and J usage is TRBJ2-7, with D possibly being TRBD2 (5 bases). V gave up 8 bases and J gave up 0 bases, with 23 bases separating them. The germline V gene has CDR1 DFQATT and CDR2 SNEGSKA (reference sequence). This CDR3 has 16 residues. The CDR3 sequence: CSFQAAWCDDSYEQYF. The CDR3 bases are TGCAGTTTTCAAGCGGCGTGGTGTGATGACTCCTACGAGCAGTACTTC.

This clone has a count of ten or more. The rearrangement joins TRBV3-1 to TRBJ2-3; tentatively, D is TRBD2 (7 bases). The germline gives CDR1 LGHDT, CDR2 YNNKEL (reference sequence). The CDR3 totals 16 residues. The germline V and J ends were trimmed by 0 bases and 2 bases, with 12 bases remaining between them. The DNA for the CDR3 is TGTGCCAGCAGCCAAGAGGGGGGGGCCTTCACAGATACGCAGTATTTT. It translates to CASSQEGGAFTDTQYF.

This clone was recorded many times. V and J are TRBV7-9 and TRBJ1-4; no firm D call. The CDR3 has 14 amino acids. V was shortened by 1 base and J by 4 bases, with 7 bases between the two germline ends. CDR1 and CDR2 from the germline V gene are SEHNR and FQNEAQ (reference sequence). CDR3 sequence (DNA): TGTGCCAGCAGCTTAGAAGAGTATAATGAAAAACTGTTTTTT. This encodes CASSLEEYNEKLFF.

A note on this clone: Compared with germline, one end of the junction differs, possibly owing to a read error. This chain links TRBV20-1 with TRBJ2-6, with D possibly matching TRBD1 (5 bases). CDR1 and CDR2 from the germline V gene are DFQATT and SNEGSKA (reference sequence). The CDR3 is made up of 15 amino acids. The CDR3 sequence: CSARDQGPWADVLTF. In nucleotides, the CDR3 is TGCAGCGCTAGAGATCAGGGTCCTTGGGCCGACGTCCTGACTTTC.

This clone was picked up a small number of times. The V call is TRBV5-1, the J call TRBJ2-2; TRBD2 is a possible D gene (6 bases). V was clipped by 3 bases and J by 5 bases, with 17 bases between them. This CDR3 is built from 16 residues. CDR1 and CDR2 (germline): SGHRS, YFSETQ. The DNA of the CDR3 is TGCGCCAGCAGCTCCACGCCCAGCGCGGGGACCGGGGAGCTGTTTTTT. Its translation is CASSSTPSAGTGELFF.

This clone was counted many times. The chain links TRBV20-1 to TRBJ2-7; 10 nucleotides align to TRBD1. CDR3 length: 13 residues. Trimming at V came to 8 bases and at J to 7 bases, leaving 11 bases not matched to a gene. Per the germline V gene, CDR1 is DFQATT and CDR2 is SNEGSKA (reference sequence). The DNA for the CDR3 is TGCAGTCCCGTTGAGGACAGGGGGTTGGAGCAGTACTTC. It specifies CSPVEDRGLEQYF.

This clone is deemed medium-sized. J is TRBJ2-7 and V is TRBV6-2 or TRBV6-3; D unresolved. CDR1 is MNHEY and CDR2 is SVGEGT in the germline V gene. The CDR3 is 13 residues long. Deletions cut 6 bases from V and 0 bases from J, with 9 bases between. The DNA of the CDR3 is TGTGCCAGCAGAGACCCGGGCTCCTACGAGCAGTACTTC. As protein: CASRDPGSYEQYF.

This clone occurred a few times. The CDR3 DNA reads TGTGCCAGCAGTGAAGTAATTTCAGGGGGTCAGCCCCAGCATTTT. It is translated as CASSEVISGGQPQHF. The rearrangement uses TRBV6-1 and TRBJ1-5; TRBD1 matches at 7 bases. The length of the CDR3 is 15 residues. The J segment lost 6 bases and the V segment lost 1 base, leaving 6 bases of the junction unmatched. CDR1 is MNHNS and CDR2 is SASEGT in the germline V gene.

In this sample, this clone turned up many times. This chain joins TRBV5-1 and TRBJ1-1, with D uncertain. Per germline, CDR1 SGHRS and CDR2 YFSETQ. This CDR3 is built from 15 residues. Trimming removed 1 base at V and 0 bases at J, with 10 bases between. The CDR3 region has the DNA TGCGCCAGCAGCTTGACGGGAGCCATGAACACTGAAGCTTTCTTT. It codes for CASSLTGAMNTEAFF.

The chain employs TRBV6-1 and TRBJ1-6, with D possibly being TRBD1 (5 bases). The germline V gene encodes CDR1 MNHNS and CDR2 SASEGT. The CDR3 totals 16 residues. V was cut by 7 bases and J by 3 bases, with 16 bases left in between. CDR3 nucleotide sequence: TGTGCCAGCAAACCAGACTGGGGCAGCTATAATTCACCCCTCCACTTT. This translates into CASKPDWGSYNSPLHF.

This chain uses TRBV28 with TRBJ1-2; TRBD1 matches 7 bases. The length of the CDR3 is 13 residues. Germline V gene data show CDR1 as MDHEN and CDR2 as SYDVKM. The V segment lost 3 bases and the J segment 3 bases; nucleotides outside the gene matches: 1. The CDR3 DNA sequence: TGTGCCAGCAGTTTGGGGACAGACTATGGCTACACCTTC. As protein: CASSLGTDYGYTF.

This clone has ten or more counts. CDR3 protein: CASSLRWSSGGPQTYNEQFF. The CDR3 DNA follows: TGTGCCAGCAGCTTACGGTGGTCTAGCGGGGGGCCCCAAACCTACAATGAGCAGTTCTTC. The genes are TRBV7-2 and TRBJ2-1, with TRBD2 matching over 11 bases. The CDR3 spans 20 residues. V dropped 2 bases and J dropped 2; count of bases not matched to a gene: 14. Germline CDR1 reads SGHTA; CDR2 reads FQGNSA.

The DNA of the CDR3 is TGTGCCAGCCACACCCATGTCTCCTACGAGCAGTACTTC. It is translated as CASHTHVSYEQYF. The chain links TRBV18 to TRBJ2-7; the D is unclear. V lost 8 bases, J lost 0 bases, and 11 bases lay in between. The CDR3 contains 13 residues. In germline, CDR1 is KGHSH, CDR2 LQKENI. The variable domain in full, with the rest retrieved from reference TRBV18 and TRBJ2-7, is NAGVMQNPRHLVRRRGQEARLRCSPMKGHSHVYWYRQLPEEGLKFMVYLQKENIIDESGMPKERFSAEFPKEGPSILRIQQVVRGDSAAYFCASHTHVSYEQYFGPGTRLTVT.

Within the sample, this clone is medium-sized (0.01 to 0.1%). The J gene is TRBJ1-2, the V gene TRBV6-1; TRBD1 matches 9 bases. V trimming: 5 bases; J trimming: 8 bases; junction bases outside the gene matches: 9. The V gene's germline CDR1 is MNHNS and CDR2 SASEGT. This CDR3 has 14 residues. The CDR3 sequence is CASSFRTGDGGYTF. The CDR3 region has the DNA TGTGCCAGCAGTTTCCGGACAGGGGACGGAGGCTACACCTTC.

The chain combines TRBV6-1 with TRBJ2-7; D call uncertain. Germline values: CDR1 MNHNS, CDR2 SASEGT. CDR3 length: 14 residues. Trimming took 6 bases from V and 2 from J, leaving 14 bases between them. The CDR3 protein is CASRSLGNPYEQYF. As DNA, the CDR3 is TGTGCCAGCAGGAGTTTGGGGAACCCCTACGAGCAGTACTTC.

The genes are TRBV20-1 and TRBJ2-1; D possibly matches TRBD1 or TRBD2 (5 bases each). The CDR3 covers 16 residues. Germline V gene sequence: CDR1 DFQATT, CDR2 SNEGSKA (reference sequence). V shed 3 bases and J shed 7 bases, with 22 bases lying between them. In nucleotides, the CDR3 is TGCAGTGCTAGTGGTGGGGCGGTCCGGGCGGGTAATGAGCAGTTCTTC. As protein: CSASGGAVRAGNEQFF.

A remark on this clone: The junction does not match germline at one end; this may be a read error. This chain uses TRBV6-4 with TRBJ2-2, with D maybe TRBD2 (6 bases). The CDR3 contains 15 residues. The V gene's germline CDR1 is MRHNA and CDR2 SNTAGT. Here the CDR3 DNA reads TGTACCAGCAGTGACTCGTTTGGGGGGTCCGGTGAGCTGTTTTTT. This sequence encodes CTSSDSFGGSGELFF.

In the case of this clone: This is likely a read error, given that the CDR3 carries no conserved phenylalanine or tryptophan at its end. The chain is built from TRBV6-1 and TRBJ2-2, with D hard to call. The CDR3 is 11 residues long. Germline values: CDR1 MNHNS, CDR2 SASEGT. The CDR3 DNA reads as TGTGCCACCGCTTACACAGGGGAGCTGTTTTGT. Translated, it gives CATAYTGELFC.

This clone was found many times. V and J are TRBV3-1 and TRBJ2-2; TRBD1 matches at 7 bases. Germline CDR1 reads LGHDT; CDR2 reads YNNKEL (reference sequence). Trimming took 4 bases from V and 4 from J; bases not matched to a gene: 6. CDR3 size: 15 residues. This CDR3 reads CASSLTGFGTGELFF. The CDR3 coding sequence is TGTGCCAGCAGCCTGACAGGGTTCGGCACCGGGGAGCTGTTTTTT.

Regarding this clone: The junction departs from germline at one end; a sequencing error may be responsible. This sequence joins TRBV27 and TRBJ2-1; 9 bases agree with TRBD1. CDR1 and CDR2 from the germline V gene are MNHEY and SMNVEV (reference sequence). This CDR3 has 16 residues. The CDR3 is CASIPWTGDSYNEHFF. Here the CDR3 DNA reads TGTGCCAGCATTCCCTGGACAGGGGACTCCTACAATGAGCACTTCTTC.

This clone rates as medium-sized (0.01 to 0.1%). This chain links TRBV12-3 or TRBV12-4 with TRBJ2-7; 13 bases are a match to TRBD2. The CDR3 sequence is 16 residues long. V shed 4 bases and J 2 bases; nucleotides not matched to a gene: 5. CDR3 nucleotide sequence: TGTGCCAGCAGTTCCGGGACTAGCGGGATTACCTACGAGCAGTACTTC. This encodes CASSSGTSGITYEQYF.

With respect to this clone: The junction differs from germline at one of its ends, possibly a read error. The gene calls are TRBV18 and TRBJ1-2; D possibly corresponds to TRBD1 (6 bases). This CDR3 is built from 13 residues. The germline gives CDR1 KGHSH, CDR2 LQKENI. The CDR3 region has the DNA TGTGCCTGCTCAACCGGACAGAAAAATGGCTTCACCTTC. It yields the protein CACSTGQKNGFTF.

At least ten counts were recorded for this clone. This sequence joins TRBV6-2 or TRBV6-3 and TRBJ2-1; D perhaps matches TRBD1 (5 bases). Germline values: CDR1 MNHEY, CDR2 SVGEGT. Trimming stripped 6 bases from V and 4 bases from J, with 10 bases between. The CDR3 spans 13 residues. CDR3 residues: CASSRVLYNEQFF. For the CDR3, the DNA is TGTGCCAGCAGCAGGGTTCTATACAATGAGCAGTTCTTC.

This clone was detected many times. A much larger clone differs from this one at a single base, so this may be a read error. The rearrangement links TRBV24-1 to TRBJ2-3; TRBD2 is a possible D gene (5 bases). Germline V gene data show CDR1 as KGHDR and CDR2 as SFDVKD. The CDR3 runs 14 residues. The CDR3 DNA sequence: TGTGCCACCTGTGATTTCGGGCCGGGGGATACGCAGTATTTT. Translating it yields CATCDFGPGDTQYF.

The sample holds many counts of this clone. J is TRBJ2-2 and V is TRBV24-1, with a weak D call TRBD1 (5 bases). There are 14 residues in the CDR3. Deletions cut 3 bases from V and 5 bases from J, with 9 bases between. Germline lookup yields CDR1 KGHDR and CDR2 SFDVKD. CDR3 amino acids: CATSDGRETGELFF. The CDR3 bases are TGTGCCACCAGTGATGGCAGGGAAACCGGGGAGCTGTTTTTT.